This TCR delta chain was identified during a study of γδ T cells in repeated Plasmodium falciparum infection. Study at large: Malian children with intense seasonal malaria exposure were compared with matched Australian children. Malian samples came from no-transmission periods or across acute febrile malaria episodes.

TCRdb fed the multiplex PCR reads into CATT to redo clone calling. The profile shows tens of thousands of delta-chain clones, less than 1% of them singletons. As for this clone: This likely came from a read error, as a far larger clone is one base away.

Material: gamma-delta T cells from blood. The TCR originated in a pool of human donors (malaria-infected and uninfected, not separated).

DNA for the CDR3: TGTGCTCTTGGGGAACCTTCTTACCTTACTGGGGGATGTTACACCGATAAACTCATCTTC. Its protein product is CALGEPSYLTGGCYTDKLIF. Here the V gene is TRDV1, but the J gene went uncalled; TRDD3 is taken as the D call from the table, unchecked against the DNA. There are 20 residues in the CDR3. Germline-derived CDR1 and CDR2 are TSWWSYY and QGS.